Below, one T cell receptor beta chain is given with its context. The CDR3 totals 15 residues. The V gene lost 0 bases and the J gene lost 3 bases, with 10 bases spanning the gap. The germline V gene has CDR1 SGHRS and CDR2 YFSETQ. This sample is drawn from a study of OX40 agonist ivuxolimab in advanced cancers. As for the study in general: Patients were under 90% male with ages roughly 20 to 80, mean 60.

Generated by immunoSEQ multiplex PCR, the TCRdb table keeps only in-frame clones and is missing some. The table includes 50,000 to 60,000 clones, approximately 86% detected once. Autoimmune disease history or systemic immunosuppression led to patient exclusion. The chain couples TRBV5-1 to TRBJ2-1; D not certain. The specimen was CD4+ or CD8+ T cells sorted from blood, collected in a trial of the OX40 agonist ivuxolimab. This receptor was identified in an adult with an advanced solid tumor such as melanoma, head and neck, liver or kidney cancer. CDR3 DNA: TGCGCCAGCAGCTTGGGGTGGGCCAGCTACAATGAGCAGTTCTTC. It encodes CASSLGWASYNEQFF.